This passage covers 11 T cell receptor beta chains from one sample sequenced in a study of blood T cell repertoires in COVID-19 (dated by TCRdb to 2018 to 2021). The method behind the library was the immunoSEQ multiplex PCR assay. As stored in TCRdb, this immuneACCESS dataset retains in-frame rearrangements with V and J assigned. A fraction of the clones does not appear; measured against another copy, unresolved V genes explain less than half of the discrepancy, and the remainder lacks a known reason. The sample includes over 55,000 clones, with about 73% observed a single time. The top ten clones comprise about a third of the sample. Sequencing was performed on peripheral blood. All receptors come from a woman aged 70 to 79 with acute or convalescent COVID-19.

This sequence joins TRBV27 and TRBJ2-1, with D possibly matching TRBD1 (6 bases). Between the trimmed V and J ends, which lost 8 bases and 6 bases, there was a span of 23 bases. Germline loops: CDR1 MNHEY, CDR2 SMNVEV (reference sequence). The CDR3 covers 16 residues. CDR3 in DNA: TGTGCCAGCCTATCTCAAGCCAGGGGTGGCCGCAATGAGCAGTTCTTC. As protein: CASLSQARGGRNEQFF.

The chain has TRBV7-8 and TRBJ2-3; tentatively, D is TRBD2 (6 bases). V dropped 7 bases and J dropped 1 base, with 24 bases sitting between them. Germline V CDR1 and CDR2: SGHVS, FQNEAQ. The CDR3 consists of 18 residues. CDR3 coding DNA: TGTGCCAGCACCTTCCCCCAGGCGGGGCAGGGTGGCACAGATACGCAGTATTTT. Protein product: CASTFPQAGQGGTDTQYF.

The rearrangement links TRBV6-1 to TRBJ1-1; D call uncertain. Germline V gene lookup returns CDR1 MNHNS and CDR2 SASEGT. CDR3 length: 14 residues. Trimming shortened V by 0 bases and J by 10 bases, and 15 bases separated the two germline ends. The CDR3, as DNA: TGTGCCAGCAGTGAAGCCGTGGGCCGCTCTGGAGCTTTCTTT. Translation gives CASSEAVGRSGAFF.

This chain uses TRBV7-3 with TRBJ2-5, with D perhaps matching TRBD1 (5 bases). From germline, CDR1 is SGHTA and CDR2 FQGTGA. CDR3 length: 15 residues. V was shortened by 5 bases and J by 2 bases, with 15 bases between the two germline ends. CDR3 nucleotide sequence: TGTGCCAGCAGCACCTCAGGACAATTTCAAGAGACCCAGTACTTC. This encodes CASSTSGQFQETQYF. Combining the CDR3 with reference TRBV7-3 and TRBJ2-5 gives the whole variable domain GAGVSQTPSNKVTEKGKYVELRCDPISGHTALYWYRQSLGQGPEFLIYFQGTGAADDSGLPNDRFFAVRPEGSVSTLKIQRTERGDSAVYLCASSTSGQFQETQYFGPGTRLLVL.

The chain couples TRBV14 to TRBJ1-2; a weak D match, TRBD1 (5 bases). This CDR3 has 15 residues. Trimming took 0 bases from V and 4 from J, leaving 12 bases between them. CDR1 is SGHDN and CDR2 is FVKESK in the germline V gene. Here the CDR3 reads CASSQDSTVRYGYTF. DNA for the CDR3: TGTGCCAGCAGCCAAGACTCGACAGTCCGCTATGGCTACACCTTC. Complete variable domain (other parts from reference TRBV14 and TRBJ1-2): EAGVTQFPSHSVIEKGQTVTLRCDPISGHDNLYWYRRVMGKEIKFLLHFVKESKQDESGMPNNRFLAERTGGTYSTLKVQPAELEDSGVYFCASSQDSTVRYGYTFGSGTRLTVV.

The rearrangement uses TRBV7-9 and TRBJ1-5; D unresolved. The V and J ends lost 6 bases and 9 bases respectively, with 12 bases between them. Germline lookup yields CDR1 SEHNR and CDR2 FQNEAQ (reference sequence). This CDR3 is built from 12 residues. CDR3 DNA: TGTGCCAGCAGTCCGGGGAATGGGCCCCAGCATTTT. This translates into CASSPGNGPQHF.

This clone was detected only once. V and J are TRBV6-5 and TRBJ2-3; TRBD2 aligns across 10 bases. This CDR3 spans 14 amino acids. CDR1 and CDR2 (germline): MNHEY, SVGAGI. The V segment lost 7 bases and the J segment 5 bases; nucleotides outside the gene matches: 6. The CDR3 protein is CASKSGGDLDTQYF. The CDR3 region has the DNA TGTGCCAGCAAAAGCGGGGGGGATTTAGATACGCAGTATTTT.

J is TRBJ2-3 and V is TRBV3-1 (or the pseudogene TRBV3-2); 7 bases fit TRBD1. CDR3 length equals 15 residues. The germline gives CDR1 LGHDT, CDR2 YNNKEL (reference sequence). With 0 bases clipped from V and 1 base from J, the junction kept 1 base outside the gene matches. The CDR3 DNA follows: TGTGCCAGCAGCCAAGATCAGGGGGGCACAGATACGCAGTATTTT. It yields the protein CASSQDQGGTDTQYF.

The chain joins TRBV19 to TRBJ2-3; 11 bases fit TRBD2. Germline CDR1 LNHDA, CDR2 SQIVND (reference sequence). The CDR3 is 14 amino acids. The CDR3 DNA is TGTGCAACAACGGAGGGACTAGCGGTAGATACGCAGTATTTT. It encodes CATTEGLAVDTQYF.

CDR3 region: CASSPEGRGNGYTF. As DNA, the CDR3 is TGTGCCAGCAGTCCCGAAGGCAGGGGAAATGGCTACACCTTC. This rearrangement joins TRBV27 to TRBJ1-2; a weak D match, TRBD1 (6 bases). Germline assignment: CDR1 MNHEY and CDR2 SMNVEV (reference sequence). V shed 5 bases and J shed 6 bases, with 16 bases lying between them. The CDR3 consists of 14 residues.

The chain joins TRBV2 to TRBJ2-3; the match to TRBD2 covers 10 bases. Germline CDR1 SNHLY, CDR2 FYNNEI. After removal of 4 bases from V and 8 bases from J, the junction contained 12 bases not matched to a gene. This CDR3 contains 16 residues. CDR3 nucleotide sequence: TGTGCCAGCAGTGGCCTTCGGAGCGGGAGGGCCGGTACGCAGTATTTT. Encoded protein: CASSGLRSGRAGTQYF. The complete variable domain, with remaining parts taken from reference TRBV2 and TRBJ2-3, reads EPEVTQTPSHQVTQMGQEVILRCVPISNHLYFYWYRQILGQKVEFLVSFYNNEISEKSEIFDDQFSVERPDGSNFTLKIRSTKLEDSAMYFCASSGLRSGRAGTQYFGPGTRLTVL.